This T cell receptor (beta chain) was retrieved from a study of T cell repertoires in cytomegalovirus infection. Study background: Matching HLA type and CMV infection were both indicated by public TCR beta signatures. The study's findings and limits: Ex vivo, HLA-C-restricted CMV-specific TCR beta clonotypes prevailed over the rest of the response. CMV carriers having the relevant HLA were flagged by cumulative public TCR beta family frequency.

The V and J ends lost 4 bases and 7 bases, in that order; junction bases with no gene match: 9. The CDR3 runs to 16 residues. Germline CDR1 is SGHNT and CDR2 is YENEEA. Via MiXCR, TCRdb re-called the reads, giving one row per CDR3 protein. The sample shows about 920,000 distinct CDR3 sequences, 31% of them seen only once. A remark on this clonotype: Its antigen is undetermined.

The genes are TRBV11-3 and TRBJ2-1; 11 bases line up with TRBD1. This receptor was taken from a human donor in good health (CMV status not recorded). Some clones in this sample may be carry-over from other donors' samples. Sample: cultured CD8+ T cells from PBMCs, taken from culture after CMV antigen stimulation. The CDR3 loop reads CASSSPGQGGINEQFF. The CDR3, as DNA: TGTGCCAGCAGCTCGCCGGGACAGGGGGGAATAAATGAGCAGTTCTTC. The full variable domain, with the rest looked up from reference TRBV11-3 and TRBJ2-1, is EAGVVQSPRYKIIEKKQPVAFWCNPISGHNTLYWYLQNLGQGPELLIRYENEEAVDDSQLPKDRFSAERLKGVDSTLKIQPAELGDSAVYLCASSSPGQGGINEQFFGPGTRLTVL.